Below, 21 T cell receptor beta chains from the same sample are listed, as sequenced in a study of shared clonotypes between healthy human individuals. The protocol was immunoSEQ multiplex PCR, while the TCRdb copy is restricted to in-frame clones and leaves out a portion. The table shows about 2.4 million clones, with roughly 92% occurring only once. What was sequenced was naive CD4+ T cells sorted from blood. Subset meaning: CD45RA+ positively selected. The receptors here all came from a man aged 18-30 years in good health.

The chain employs TRBV9 and TRBJ2-2; TRBD2 might be the D (7 bases). Germline lookup yields CDR1 SGDLS and CDR2 YYNGEE. The germline V and J ends were trimmed by 0 bases and 4 bases, with 13 bases remaining between them. The CDR3 loop spans 16 amino acids. CDR3 protein: CASSVVRGASTGELFF. CDR3 DNA sequence: TGTGCCAGCAGCGTAGTACGGGGGGCGAGCACCGGGGAGCTGTTTTTT.

V gene TRBV30 combines with J gene TRBJ2-5; D perhaps matches TRBD1 (5 bases). CDR1 GTSNPN and CDR2 SVGIG come from the germline V gene (reference sequence). The CDR3 extends over 13 amino acids. Trimming removed 5 bases at V and 6 bases at J, with 16 bases between. The CDR3 here is CAWLPGSRKTQYF. CDR3 DNA sequence: TGTGCCTGGCTACCAGGGTCGCGGAAGACCCAGTACTTC.

The sample holds a few counts of this clone. The chain employs TRBV29-1 and TRBJ1-1; 7 bases line up with TRBD1. CDR1 and CDR2 from the germline V gene are SQVTM and ANQGSEA. V was clipped by 3 bases and J by 4 bases; unmatched bases: 5. The CDR3 has 13 residues. CDR3 sequence: CSVETGRVTEAFF. DNA of the CDR3: TGCAGCGTTGAGACAGGGAGGGTCACTGAAGCTTTCTTT.

In nucleotides, the CDR3 is TGCAGCGTTGATATTGGGAGCACAGATACGCAGTATTTT. Translating it yields CSVDIGSTDTQYF. The rearrangement joins TRBV29-1 to TRBJ2-3; no clear D. Germline V gives CDR1 SQVTM, CDR2 ANQGSEA. The CDR3 sequence is 13 residues long. The V end was cut by 3 bases, the J end by 0 bases, with 7 bases between.

V and J are TRBV6-1 and TRBJ2-7; D uncertain. V was clipped by 3 bases and J by 2 bases, with 8 bases between them. Germline CDR1 reads MNHNS; CDR2 reads SASEGT. The CDR3 extends over 13 amino acids. CDR3 sequence (DNA): TGTGCCAGCAGTGACAGGACGGCCTACGAGCAGTACTTC. This gives the protein CASSDRTAYEQYF.

This sequence joins TRBV18 and TRBJ1-1, with 7 bases aligning to TRBD1. The CDR3 has 14 residues. Germline V lookup: CDR1 KGHSH, CDR2 LQKENI. Trimming at V came to 5 bases and at J to 3 bases, leaving 6 bases not matched to a gene. DNA for the CDR3: TGTGCCAGCTCATCACAGGGGAGGGACACTGAAGCTTTCTTT. This encodes CASSSQGRDTEAFF.

The chain has TRBV28 and TRBJ2-1; 7 bases fit TRBD2. The CDR3 runs 12 residues. The germline V gene has CDR1 MDHEN and CDR2 SYDVKM. J gave up 10 bases and V 3 bases, and 3 bases lay outside the gene matches. The CDR3 is CASSLLAGEQFF. CDR3 DNA sequence: TGTGCCAGCAGTTTGTTAGCGGGCGAGCAGTTCTTC. Drawing the rest from reference TRBV28 and TRBJ2-1, the complete variable domain is DVKVTQSSRYLVKRTGEKVFLECVQDMDHENMFWYRQDPGLGLRLIYFSYDVKMKEKGDIPEGYSVSREKKERFSLILESASTNQTSMYLCASSLLAGEQFFGPGTRLTVL.

The V gene is TRBV29-1, the J gene TRBJ1-1; maybe TRBD1 (5 bases). The CDR3 runs 13 residues. Germline lookup yields CDR1 SQVTM and CDR2 ANQGSEA. With 6 bases removed from V and 5 bases from J, the gap between germline ends came to 16 bases. The CDR3 region has the DNA TGCAGCGTCCGGGGGGTTCTTCGGACTGAAGCTTTCTTT. It translates to CSVRGVLRTEAFF.

This chain connects TRBV5-6 to TRBJ1-2; D unclear. This CDR3 has 13 amino acids. CDR1 and CDR2 (germline): SGHDT, YYEEEE. V gave up 7 bases and J gave up 0 bases, with 10 bases separating them. CDR3 DNA: TGTGCCAGCTCGTCCCTTTCTAACTATGGCTACACCTTC. Protein sequence: CASSSLSNYGYTF.

The chain combines TRBV5-1 with TRBJ1-5, with no clear D. From germline, CDR1 is SGHRS and CDR2 YFSETQ. Between the trimmed V and J ends, which lost 2 bases and 1 base, there was a span of 10 bases. The CDR3 runs 15 residues. Here the CDR3 DNA reads TGCGCCAGCAGCTTACGGGGTTCCAGCAATCAGCCCCAGCATTTT. This translates into CASSLRGSSNQPQHF.

This rearrangement joins TRBV19 to TRBJ1-3; D remains ambiguous. This CDR3 is 13 amino acids long. CDR1 is LNHDA and CDR2 is SQIVND in the germline V gene (reference sequence). Trimming shortened V by 6 bases and J by 0 bases, and 6 bases separated the two germline ends. CDR3 sequence (DNA): TGTGCCAGTAGCGGGGACTCTGGAAACACCATATATTTT. It is translated as CASSGDSGNTIYF. The variable domain in full, with the rest retrieved from reference TRBV19 and TRBJ1-3, is DGGITQSPKYLFRKEGQNVTLSCEQNLNHDAMYWYRQDPGQGLRLIYYSQIVNDFQKGDIAEGYSVSREKKESFPLTVTSAQKNPTAFYLCASSGDSGNTIYFGEGSWLTVV.

The V gene is TRBV9, the J gene TRBJ1-4; 9 bases agree with TRBD1. The V and J ends lost 4 bases and 0 bases, in that order; junction bases with no gene match: 10. The CDR3 has 18 amino acids. Germline loops: CDR1 SGDLS, CDR2 YYNGEE. CDR3 in DNA: TGTGCCAGCAGCCCCGGGACAGGGAGAGTTGCAACTAATGAAAAACTGTTTTTT. Translated, it gives CASSPGTGRVATNEKLFF. The full variable domain, its missing parts supplied by reference TRBV9 and TRBJ1-4, is DSGVTQTPKHLITATGQRVTLRCSPRSGDLSVYWYQQSLDQGLQFLIQYYNGEERAKGNILERFSAQQFPDLHSELNLSSLELGDSALYFCASSPGTGRVATNEKLFFGSGTQLSVL.

The chain recombines TRBV30 with TRBJ1-1; D unclear. The CDR3 contains 11 residues. Per the germline V gene, CDR1 is GTSNPN and CDR2 is SVGIG (reference sequence). The CDR3 bases are TGTGCGACCAGCCTAGGGTTGGGCGCTTTCTTT. It specifies CATSLGLGAFF.

This clone has just one count. The rearrangement uses TRBV2 and TRBJ1-5; D perhaps matches TRBD1 (6 bases). Between the trimmed V and J ends, which lost 7 bases and 5 bases, there was a span of 18 bases. CDR3 length: 15 amino acids. Germline CDR1 and CDR2: SNHLY and FYNNEI. CDR3 nucleotide sequence: TGTGCCAGCACCCCACGGTACAGGGCGGATCAGCCCCAGCATTTT. It codes for CASTPRYRADQPQHF.

The chain employs TRBV15 and TRBJ1-5; D remains ambiguous. Looked up from germline, CDR1 is LNHNV and CDR2 is YYDKDF (reference sequence). The CDR3 consists of 16 residues. V dropped 0 bases and J dropped 0 bases, with 9 bases sitting between them. The CDR3 reads CATSRDRSHSNQPQHF. In nucleotides, the CDR3 is TGTGCCACCAGCAGAGATCGGAGCCATAGCAATCAGCCCCAGCATTTT.

This clone was seen just once. This specimen includes other DNA sequences encoding the same CDR3. CDR3 DNA: TGTGCCAGCAGCTTAGGTGGAGGTAATGAAAAACTGTTTTTT. This translates into CASSLGGGNEKLFF. This chain connects TRBV7-9 to TRBJ1-4; no clear D. Per the germline V gene, CDR1 is SEHNR and CDR2 is FQNEAQ (reference sequence). Trimming took 1 base from V and 4 from J, leaving 7 bases between them. The CDR3 has 14 amino acids.

The gene calls are TRBV5-1 and TRBJ2-5; TRBD1 matches 8 bases. CDR1 and CDR2 from the germline V gene are SGHRS and YFSETQ. Losses at the gene ends were 2 bases for V and 5 bases for J; bases not matched to a gene: 5. The CDR3 length is 14 residues. The CDR3 reads CASSLTGGSETQYF. The DNA for the CDR3 is TGCGCCAGCAGCTTAACAGGGGGTAGTGAGACCCAGTACTTC.

Remarks on this clone: Other nucleotide sequences in the sample specify the same CDR3. The chain joins TRBV19 to TRBJ2-7, with a tentative D call TRBD1 (5 bases). The V and J ends lost 3 bases and 6 bases respectively, with 9 bases between them. The CDR3 has 12 residues. CDR1 is LNHDA, CDR2 SQIVND, per germline (reference sequence). The CDR3 DNA reads as TGTGCCAGTAGTATTCAGGGTGGCGAGCAGTACTTC. Amino acid sequence: CASSIQGGEQYF.

CDR3 sequence (DNA): TGTGCCAGCTCAGTTTCGGGACAGGTGAACACTGAAGCTTTCTTT. It yields the protein CASSVSGQVNTEAFF. V is TRBV27 and J is TRBJ1-1, with 8 bases that match TRBD1. Germline-derived CDR1 and CDR2 are MNHEY and SMNVEV (reference sequence). The CDR3 runs to 15 residues. With V trimmed by 8 bases and J by 0 bases, 8 bases remained unmatched.

About this clone: Germline and junction disagree at one end, which may indicate a read error. This sequence joins TRBV5-1 and TRBJ2-3; 8 nucleotides agree with TRBD1. CDR1 and CDR2 from the germline V gene are SGHRS and YFSETQ. The CDR3 is made up of 16 amino acids. CDR3 loop: CASSLGGQGYTNTQYF. The CDR3 nucleotides are TGCGCCAGCAGCTTGGGAGGACAGGGATACACAAATACGCAGTATTTT.

As to this clone: Other DNA sequences of this sample code for an identical CDR3. J is TRBJ2-3 and V is TRBV5-4, with D possibly matching TRBD2 (7 bases). V dropped 4 bases and J dropped 3 bases, with 18 bases sitting between them. The CDR3 contains 16 residues. In germline, CDR1 is SGHNT, CDR2 YYREEE (reference sequence). This CDR3 reads CASSLRVGGPTDTQYF. The CDR3 coding sequence is TGTGCCAGCAGCCTCCGGGTGGGGGGGCCGACAGATACGCAGTATTTT.